The rows below give T cell receptor beta chains drawn from one sample of a study of glioma-infiltrating T cells after dendritic cell vaccination. Using immunoSEQ multiplex PCR, the repertoire was profiled, and TCRdb retains in-frame clones only, with some absent. The repertoire holds tens of thousands of clones, with over 75% as singletons. Sequencing used blood, obtained before dendritic cell vaccination. These receptors all come from a human donor with glioblastoma. Each CDR3 is given with its conserved first and last residue. A D gene is named only where the DNA matches it firmly. Only part of the rows carry a size: once, few, many, or a class if the clone is expanded.

cdr3_aa: CASSYTGTGGQETQYF
cdr3_nt: TGTGCCAGTAGTTATACCGGGACAGGGGGCCAAGAGACCCAGTACTTC
d_call: TRBD1
v_call: TRBV19
j_call: TRBJ2-5
clone_size: -

cdr3_aa: CASSLRRGVYNEQFF
cdr3_nt: TGTGCCAGCAGCTTGAGGCGGGGGGTCTACAATGAGCAGTTCTTC
d_call: TRBD2
v_call: TRBV5-5
j_call: TRBJ2-1
clone_size: -

cdr3_aa: CASLTSGGFTDTQYF
cdr3_nt: TGTGCCAGCCTAACCAGCGGGGGGTTCACAGATACGCAGTATTTT
d_call: TRBD2
v_call: TRBV5-8
j_call: TRBJ2-3
clone_size: -

cdr3_aa: CASSFDPSSGANVLTF
cdr3_nt: TGCGCCAGCAGCTTCGATCCCAGCTCTGGGGCCAACGTCCTGACTTTC
d_call: -
v_call: TRBV5-1
j_call: TRBJ2-6
clone_size: -

cdr3_aa: CASSLDRGRNTEAFF
cdr3_nt: TGTGCCAGCAGTCTCGACAGGGGCAGGAACACTGAAGCTTTCTTT
d_call: TRBD1
v_call: TRBV27
j_call: TRBJ1-1
clone_size: -

cdr3_aa: CASSYSNRAHTDTQYF
cdr3_nt: TGTGCCAGCAGTTACTCGAACAGGGCCCACACAGATACGCAGTATTTT
d_call: -
v_call: TRBV6-6
j_call: TRBJ2-3
clone_size: -

cdr3_aa: CASSVGDRLEKLFF
cdr3_nt: TGTGCCAGCAGTGTCGGGGACAGGCTTGAAAAACTGTTTTTT
d_call: TRBD1
v_call: TRBV2
j_call: TRBJ1-4
clone_size: -

cdr3_aa: CASSEFQREGRDTQYF
cdr3_nt: TGTGCCAGCAGTGAATTTCAGCGGGAGGGAAGAGATACGCAGTATTTT
d_call: TRBD2
v_call: TRBV25-1
j_call: TRBJ2-3
clone_size: -

cdr3_aa: CASSPAGDLNTGELFF
cdr3_nt: TGTGCCAGCAGCCCAGCGGGGGACCTTAACACCGGGGAGCTGTTTTTT
d_call: TRBD2
v_call: TRBV5-4
j_call: TRBJ2-2
clone_size: -

cdr3_aa: CASSPPSLAGNEQFF
cdr3_nt: TGTGCCAGCTCACCACCGTCACTAGCAGGCAATGAGCAGTTCTTC
d_call: -
v_call: TRBV18
j_call: TRBJ2-1
clone_size: -

cdr3_aa: CASSRPDRGEPEAFF
cdr3_nt: TGTGCCAGCAGCAGACCTGACAGGGGTGAGCCTGAAGCTTTCTTT
d_call: TRBD1
v_call: TRBV7-2
j_call: TRBJ1-1
clone_size: -

cdr3_aa: CAWSRRDRKAEQFF
cdr3_nt: TGTGCCTGGAGCAGGCGGGACAGGAAGGCTGAGCAGTTCTTC
d_call: TRBD1
v_call: TRBV30
j_call: TRBJ2-1
clone_size: few

cdr3_aa: CASTLTGTSNQPQHF
cdr3_nt: TGTGCCAGCACTTTGACAGGGACAAGCAATCAGCCCCAGCATTTT
d_call: TRBD1
v_call: TRBV6-6
j_call: TRBJ1-5
clone_size: -

cdr3_aa: CASISEGAGANVLTF
cdr3_nt: TGTGCCAGCATAAGTGAAGGGGCTGGGGCCAACGTCCTGACTTTC
d_call: -
v_call: TRBV2
j_call: TRBJ2-6
clone_size: -

cdr3_aa: CAWSRTDTQYF
cdr3_nt: TGTGCCTGGAGCCGGACAGATACGCAGTATTTT
d_call: -
v_call: TRBV30
j_call: TRBJ2-3
clone_size: once

cdr3_aa: CASSTGTGFGTDTQYF
cdr3_nt: TGTGCCAGCAGCACCGGGACAGGGTTTGGCACAGATACGCAGTATTTT
d_call: TRBD1
v_call: TRBV11-3
j_call: TRBJ2-3
clone_size: -

cdr3_aa: CASSGGRGWYYEQYF
cdr3_nt: TGTGCCAGCAGTGGGGGGAGGGGATGGTACTACGAGCAGTACTTC
d_call: TRBD2
v_call: TRBV7-9
j_call: TRBJ2-7
clone_size: few

cdr3_aa: CASSNLRLAGGQSDTQYF
cdr3_nt: TGTGCCAGTAGTAACCTCCGACTAGCGGGAGGCCAATCAGATACGCAGTATTTT
d_call: TRBD2
v_call: TRBV19
j_call: TRBJ2-3
clone_size: -

cdr3_aa: CASSPNPGGSGNTIYF
cdr3_nt: TGTGCCAGTAGTCCAAATCCTGGGGGGTCTGGAAACACCATATATTTT
d_call: -
v_call: TRBV19
j_call: TRBJ1-3
clone_size: -

cdr3_aa: CASSLGWRGLDYGYTF
cdr3_nt: TGTGCCAGCAGCTTGGGGTGGAGGGGCTTAGACTATGGCTACACCTTC
d_call: -
v_call: TRBV5-6
j_call: TRBJ1-2
clone_size: -

cdr3_aa: CASSKSLRDRVFQAEAFF
cdr3_nt: TGTGCCAGTAGTAAGAGTCTCCGGGACAGGGTGTTCCAGGCTGAAGCTTTCTTT
d_call: TRBD1
v_call: TRBV19
j_call: TRBJ1-1
clone_size: -

cdr3_aa: CAIRRSWTSGMSDKDTQYF
cdr3_nt: TGTGCCATCAGGCGCTCCTGGACTAGCGGGATGTCCGATAAAGATACGCAGTATTTT
d_call: TRBD2
v_call: TRBV10-3
j_call: TRBJ2-3
clone_size: -

cdr3_aa: CASSAVSGANVLTF
cdr3_nt: TGTGCCAGCAGTGCGGTCTCTGGGGCCAACGTCCTGACTTTC
d_call: -
v_call: TRBV2
j_call: TRBJ2-6
clone_size: few

cdr3_aa: CASKRGGNQPQHF
cdr3_nt: TGTGCCAGCAAAAGGGGGGGGAATCAGCCCCAGCATTTT
d_call: -
v_call: TRBV6-6
j_call: TRBJ1-5
clone_size: -

cdr3_aa: CASSPIPFSGGSAQYF
cdr3_nt: TGTGCCAGCAGCCCGATCCCCTTTAGCGGGGGGTCGGCGCAGTATTTT
d_call: TRBD2
v_call: TRBV5-6
j_call: TRBJ2-3
clone_size: -

cdr3_aa: CASSIDSAGQPQHF
cdr3_nt: TGTGCCAGCAGCATCGACAGTGCTGGTCAGCCCCAGCATTTT
d_call: -
v_call: TRBV7-9
j_call: TRBJ1-5
clone_size: once

cdr3_aa: CASSRGQVNTEAFF
cdr3_nt: TGTGCCAGCAGCCGGGGACAGGTGAACACTGAAGCTTTCTTT
d_call: TRBD1
v_call: TRBV7-9
j_call: TRBJ1-1
clone_size: -